The next 9 T cell receptor beta chains were all read from a single sample in a study of OX40 agonist ivuxolimab in advanced cancers. The table came from immunoSEQ multiplex PCR; TCRdb's copy has only in-frame clones and leaves some out. Of 68,000 or so clones in the sample, about 82% are singletons; the top ten hold approximately 10%. The sample here was CD4+ or CD8+ T cells sorted from blood, taken in a trial of the OX40 agonist ivuxolimab. These receptors all stem from an adult with an advanced solid tumor such as melanoma, head and neck, liver or kidney cancer.

The V gene is TRBV7-8, the J gene TRBJ1-1; D is perhaps TRBD1 (6 bases). Trimming left V 5 bases short and J 3 bases short, with 13 bases between. Germline CDR1 SGHVS, CDR2 FQNEAQ. The CDR3 has 14 amino acids. CDR3 sequence: CASSTQGGDTEAFF. The CDR3 DNA is TGTGCCAGCAGCACACAGGGAGGGGACACTGAAGCTTTCTTT.

V gene TRBV6-1 combines with J gene TRBJ2-7; 8 nucleotides match TRBD1. Trimming at V came to 3 bases and at J to 5 bases, leaving 9 bases not matched to a gene. CDR3 length: 15 residues. Germline V lookup: CDR1 MNHNS, CDR2 SASEGT. Here the CDR3 reads CASSEGDRWSNEQYV. The DNA for the CDR3 is TGTGCCAGCAGTGAGGGGGACAGGTGGTCTAACGAGCAGTACGTC.

This chain links TRBV19 with TRBJ2-1; 12 bases align to TRBD2. CDR3 length equals 15 residues. From germline, CDR1 is LNHDA and CDR2 SQIVND (reference sequence). Trimming cost V 4 bases and J 7 bases; bases outside gene matches: 5. This CDR3 reads CASSRLAGVGNEQFF. The DNA of the CDR3 is TGTGCCAGTAGTAGACTAGCGGGAGTCGGGAATGAGCAGTTCTTC.

The V and J genes are TRBV11-1 and TRBJ2-7, with TRBD1 matching 8 bases. The CDR3 length is 14 residues. Trimming at V came to 2 bases and at J to 2 bases, leaving 2 bases not matched to a gene. Germline V gene data show CDR1 as SGHAT and CDR2 as FQDESV (reference sequence). The CDR3 sequence is CASSLLTGAYEQYF. CDR3 sequence (DNA): TGTGCCAGCAGCTTATTGACAGGGGCCTACGAGCAGTACTTC.

This chain connects TRBV5-1 to TRBJ1-5, with TRBD1 matching 9 bases. Trimming cost V 3 bases and J 4 bases; bases outside gene matches: 2. This CDR3 has 14 residues. Germline lookup yields CDR1 SGHRS and CDR2 YFSETQ. CDR3 bases: TGCGCCAGCAGCTCCGGACAGGGGAATCAGCCCCAGCATTTT. It codes for CASSSGQGNQPQHF.

A few counts support this clone. This sample also contains other DNA sequences that code for the same CDR3. This CDR3 reads CASSPVQSQETQYF. CDR3 bases: TGTGCCAGCTCACCGGTCCAGAGCCAAGAGACCCAGTACTTC. This chain connects TRBV18 to TRBJ2-5; D is uncertain. The CDR3 totals 14 residues. The V end lost 3 bases, the J end lost 1 base, and 9 bases lay between the germline ends. The germline CDR1 and CDR2 sequences are KGHSH and LQKENI.

This clone came up once. This chain joins TRBV13 and TRBJ1-2; tentatively, D is TRBD1 (6 bases). The CDR3 has 13 residues. Germline CDR1 is PRHDT and CDR2 is FYEKMQ (reference sequence). V lost 8 bases to trimming and J lost 4 bases, with 14 bases between them. CDR3 DNA sequence: TGTGCCAGCGGACAGCGCCCCAGCTATGGCTACACCTTC. This codes for CASGQRPSYGYTF.

This chain links TRBV6-6 with TRBJ1-2; a weak D match, TRBD1 (5 bases). V lost 7 bases and J lost 6, with 18 bases in between. The CDR3 runs 14 residues. Germline loops: CDR1 MNHNY, CDR2 SVGAGI (reference sequence). CDR3 nucleotides: TGTGCCAGCACATACAAAGGGGCGGACCATGGCTACACCTTC. Translated, it gives CASTYKGADHGYTF.

The chain employs TRBV11-2 and TRBJ2-1; 8 bases fit TRBD2. The V and J ends lost 6 bases and 10 bases, in that order; junction bases with no gene match: 5. The CDR3 has 12 amino acids. Germline loops: CDR1 SGHAT, CDR2 FQNNGV. CDR3 DNA sequence: TGTGCCAGCAGGGACGGACTAGCCGAGCAGTTCTTC. Its translation: CASRDGLAEQFF.